This T cell receptor beta chain was found in a study of T cell responses to AZD1222 COVID-19 vaccine. Assay: immunoSEQ multiplex PCR; the TCRdb copy retains only in-frame clones and omits some. This sample has approximately 110,000 clones, with roughly 80% found just once. Study conclusions and caveats: Recipients of AZD1222 seropositive at baseline numbered only 6 or 7.

For this clone: As yet, its antigen is unknown.

This clonotype was obtained from an adult in good health. Specimen: peripheral blood, collected on day 0 of AZD1222 vaccination.

The CDR3 coding sequence is TGTGCCAGTAGTATAGATCACCTCGGACAGTTCTTC. This codes for CASSIDHLGQFF. This chain uses TRBV19 with TRBJ2-1, with D unresolved. Germline CDR1 reads LNHDA; CDR2 reads SQIVND (reference sequence). Trimming removed 0 bases from V and 13 bases from J, with 10 bases in between. CDR3 length equals 12 residues.